These T cell receptor beta chains were read from a single sample in a study of Ad26.COV2.S vaccination and SARS-CoV-2 variants. TCRdb keeps only in-frame clones here, not all; method: immunoSEQ multiplex PCR. The sample shows 350,000 to 500,000 clones, less than 95% of them seen only once. The sample was peripheral blood, taken in a trial of Ad26.COV2.S vaccine versus placebo. These receptors were collected from a person between 18 and 65 years old who received the Ad26.COV2.S COVID-19 vaccine or a placebo. Each CDR3 is given with its conserved first and last residue. Fields, in order: V gene, D gene, J gene, clone size, CDR3 DNA, CDR3 protein. The D gene is left open where the match is weak. Where a row states a size, it is once, few, many or the class of an expanded clone; other rows omit it.

>TRBV5-6|.|TRBJ1-1|.
TGTGCCAGCAGCTTTATTACAGGGTCAAGGACTGAAGCTTTCTTT
CASSFITGSRTEAFF
>TRBV14|.|TRBJ2-1|.
TGTGCCAGCAGCCAACTGACAGGGACTGGAGCATGGGAGCAGTTCTTC
CASSQLTGTGAWEQFF
>TRBV12-5|.|TRBJ2-5|.
TGTGCTAGTGGCCCATTCGGTGGGGTGAGGGAGACCCAGTACTTC
CASGPFGGVRETQYF
>TRBV7-8|.|TRBJ2-3|.
TGTGCCAGCACCCGAACAGATACGCAGTATTTT
CASTRTDTQYF
>TRBV18|.|TRBJ1-2|.
TGTGCCAGCTCACCGGACGCTAACTATGGCTACACCTTC
CASSPDANYGYTF
>TRBV6-5|.|TRBJ1-2|.
TGTGCCAGTAAGGGCCCCCTAGGCTACACCTTC
CASKGPLGYTF
>TRBV6-1|TRBD2|TRBJ2-7|.
TGTGCCAGCAGTGAAGAGCTCGGCGGGAGCTCCTACGAGCAGTACTTC
CASSEELGGSSYEQYF
>TRBV7-9|.|TRBJ2-2|.
TGTGCCAGCAGCTTATACCCCGGGGAGCTGTTTTTT
CASSLYPGELFF
>TRBV14|.|TRBJ2-5|.
TGTGCCAGCAGCCAAGATCACAGGTCCCAAGAGACCCAGTACTTC
CASSQDHRSQETQYF
>TRBV2|.|TRBJ1-4|.
TGTGCCAGCAGCTCAGGGCCTGATGAAAAACTGTTTTTT
CASSSGPDEKLFF
>TRBV7-2|.|TRBJ2-7|.
TGTGCCAGCAGCTTAATAGGCAGTACCTACGAGCAGTACTTC
CASSLIGSTYEQYF
>TRBV5-1|.|TRBJ2-7|.
TGCGCCAGCAGCTTGTTTAGCTCCTACGAGCAGTACTTC
CASSLFSSYEQYF
>TRBV27|TRBD1|TRBJ2-5|once
TGTGCCAGCAGTTTCATGTTTGAAACAGGGGTCTCCCAAGAGACCCAGTACTTC
CASSFMFETGVSQETQYF
>TRBV10-3|.|TRBJ2-5|.
TGTGCCATCAGTGAGCTCGTAGGGGAGACCCAGTACTTC
CAISELVGETQYF
>TRBV5-6|TRBD2|TRBJ2-1|.
TGTGCCAGCAGCTTAGAGACTAGCGGGATCCCCGGGAATGAGCAGTTCTTC
CASSLETSGIPGNEQFF
>TRBV5-4|.|TRBJ1-3|.
TGTGCCAGCAGCCAAGGGGTGGCAAACACCATATATTTT
CASSQGVANTIYF
>TRBV24-1|.|TRBJ2-7|.
TGTGCCACCAGTGATTTAGACGAGCAGTACTTC
CATSDLDEQYF
>TRBV19|.|TRBJ2-7|.
TGTGCCAGTAGTGCCGGACTGGCGGGCGAGCAGTACTTC
CASSAGLAGEQYF
>TRBV30|TRBD1|TRBJ1-6|.
TGTGCCTGGAGTCCTACTGCAGGGGGTACCCTCCACTTT
CAWSPTAGGTLHF
>TRBV27|.|TRBJ2-7|.
TGTGCCAGCAGTTTAGCCCCCAATCCCTACGAGCAGTACTTC
CASSLAPNPYEQYF
>TRBV7-9|.|TRBJ2-7|.
TGTGCCAGCAGCTTGGGGGTCCCCTACGAGCAGTACTTC
CASSLGVPYEQYF
>TRBV7-9|.|TRBJ2-2|.
TGTGCCAGCAGCTTAGATGCCGGGGAGCTGTTTTTT
CASSLDAGELFF
>TRBV18|TRBD1|TRBJ1-2|.
TGTGCCAGCTCACCTTCGAGGGACAGCAAGTATGGCTACACCTTC
CASSPSRDSKYGYTF
>TRBV7-9|.|TRBJ1-3|.
TGTGCCAGCAGCGAACCGGGGCGCGGATTGCCCGGAAACACCATATATTTT
CASSEPGRGLPGNTIYF
>TRBV15|.|TRBJ1-5|.
TGTGCCACCAGCAGAGATCAACAGGACAATCAGCCCCAGCATTTT
CATSRDQQDNQPQHF
>TRBV28|.|TRBJ2-5|.
TGTGCCAGCACTTCTGGGAGTGTGAGGGTAAAGGCCCAGTACTTC
CASTSGSVRVKAQYF
>TRBV7-9|.|TRBJ1-5|.
TGTGCCAGCAGCTTAGAGGGGGATCAGCCCCAGCATTTT
CASSLEGDQPQHF
>TRBV6-6|.|TRBJ2-7|.
TGTGCCAGCGGGTTAGTTGGCTACGAGCAGTACTTC
CASGLVGYEQYF